Sequencing of this T cell receptor (beta chain) was carried out in a study of T cell repertoires in cytomegalovirus infection. Study details: The public TCR beta signatures pointed to both CMV infection and matching HLA type.

TCRdb used MiXCR to reprocess the reads, holding one entry per CDR3 protein. The profile shows 150,000 or so distinct CDR3 sequences, more than 15% of them singletons. Germline-derived CDR1 and CDR2 are MNHEY and SVGAGI. Trimming left V 2 bases short and J 3 bases short, with 10 bases between. The CDR3 is 14 residues long. The V call is TRBV6-5, the J call TRBJ1-2, with D perhaps matching TRBD1 (5 bases). This clonotype was sampled from a human donor in good health (CMV status not recorded). Some clones in this sample may be carry-over from other donors' samples. Material: CD8+ T cells from PBMCs. The CDR3 DNA sequence: TGTGCCAGCAGTTACGACAGCCTTGACTATGGCTACACCTTC. Its translation is CASSYDSLDYGYTF.